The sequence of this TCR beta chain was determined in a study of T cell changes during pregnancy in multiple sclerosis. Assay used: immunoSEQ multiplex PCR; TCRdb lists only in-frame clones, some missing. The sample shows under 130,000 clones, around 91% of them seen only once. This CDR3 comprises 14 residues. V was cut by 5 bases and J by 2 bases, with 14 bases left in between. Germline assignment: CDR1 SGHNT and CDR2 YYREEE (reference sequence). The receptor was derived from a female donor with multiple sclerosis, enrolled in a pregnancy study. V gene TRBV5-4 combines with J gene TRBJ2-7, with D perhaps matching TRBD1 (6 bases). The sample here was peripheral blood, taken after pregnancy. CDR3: CASSQDRWAYEQYF. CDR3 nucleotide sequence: TGTGCCAGCAGTCAAGACAGGTGGGCCTACGAGCAGTACTTC.